This entry describes one T cell receptor (beta chain). Its antigen is undetermined. TCRdb reprocessed the 5' RACE reads with MiXCR, giving one entry per CDR3 protein. The table shows 300,000 to 350,000 distinct CDR3 sequences, with more than 20% occurring only once. The CDR3 has 15 residues. Unmatched junction bases numbered 5, after V lost 2 bases and J lost 4 bases. CDR1 is LGHNA, CDR2 YSLEER, per germline. The sample comes from a study of CD8 T cells in ankylosing spondylitis. General study results and limits: Clones tied to disease were said to be significantly enriched in matched ankylosing spondylitis synovial fluid. Researchers report that disease-linked clones proved CD8+ and relatively rare in peripheral blood.

Sample: blood, either unsorted or a sorted T cell fraction (not recorded which). The source is a female donor with ankylosing spondylitis or in good health (not recorded which). V usage is TRBV4-3 and J usage is TRBJ2-3, with 8 bases aligning to TRBD2. CDR3 amino acids: CASSQWQAGADTQYF. CDR3 in DNA: TGCGCCAGCAGCCAATGGCAAGCGGGAGCAGATACGCAGTATTTT.